This record looks at one T cell receptor beta chain sequence and its context. Its antigen is still unknown. The CDR3 is 12 amino acids. CDR1 and CDR2 (germline): SEHNR, FQNEAQ (reference sequence). V gave up 4 bases and J gave up 3 bases, with 7 bases separating them. TCRdb reanalysed the 5' RACE reads using MiXCR and keeps one entry per CDR3 protein. This table has some 730,000 distinct CDR3 sequences, roughly 20% appearing once. This specimen comes from a study of identical twins. Study-level findings and limits: Models, which agreed with sharing between unrelated individuals, nonetheless underestimated the out-of-frame TCR alpha sharing seen in monozygotic twins.

These records were also assigned to another study, of T cells expressing NK-cell markers.

V is TRBV7-9 and J is TRBJ2-7; unclear D gene. This sequence originates from a woman younger than 30 in good health. Input material: PBMCs. CDR3 in amino acids: CASSSNVYEQYF. CDR3 DNA: TGTGCCAGCAGCTCCAACGTCTACGAGCAGTACTTC. The variable domain in full, completed from reference TRBV7-9 and TRBJ2-7, reads DTGVSQNPRHKITKRGQNVTFRCDPISEHNRLYWYRQTLGQGPEFLTYFQNEAQLEKSRLLSDRFSAERPKGSFSTLEIQRTEQGDSAMYLCASSSNVYEQYFGPGTRLTVT.